The 20 T cell receptor gamma chains below all came from one sample that was sequenced in a study of γδ T cells in repeated Plasmodium falciparum infection. TCRdb repeated clone calling on the multiplex PCR reads with CATT. Of approximately 26,000 gamma-chain clones in the sample, about 3% were seen once. Bulk repertoires came from Vgamma9/Vdelta2+ or Vdelta2-negative gammadelta T cells flow-sorted from PBMC. The specimen sequenced was gamma-delta T cells from blood. The receptors were gathered from a pool of human donors (malaria-infected and uninfected, not separated).

This clone was recorded many times. It is likely a read error: a sequence one base away is far more abundant. This specimen includes other DNA sequences encoding the same CDR3. The V call is TRGV9, the J call TRGJP. TCRdb offers no J gene call, so here the DNA was matched to germline to obtain one. This CDR3 has 17 amino acids. CDR1 and CDR2 (germline): GITISATS, ISYDGTV (reference sequence). Written as DNA, the CDR3 is TGTGCCTTGTGGGACCATGATCAAGAGTTAGGCAAAAAAATCAAGGTATTT. Translated: CALWDHDQELGKKIKVF.

This clone came up a few times. The translation of this DNA and the TCRdb protein of a much larger clone differ at residue 15, probably owing to a read error; the protein shown here is translated from the DNA. The V gene reported is TRGV9; the J gene is uncalled. The CDR3 is 17 residues long. The germline V gene encodes CDR1 GITISATS and CDR2 ISYDGTV (reference sequence). The CDR3: CALWEGMQELGKKIRVF. CDR3 coding DNA: TGTGCCTTGTGGGAGGGGATGCAAGAGTTGGGCAAAAAAATCAGGGTATTT.

About this clone: Translating this DNA gives a protein that differs at residue 5 from the TCRdb one, which belongs to a much larger clone; a read error is likely, and the protein shown is this translation. The genes are TRGV2 and TRGJP1. Because TCRdb records no J gene, it was assigned here through a match of the DNA to germline. Unmatched junction bases numbered 4, after V lost 5 bases and J lost 1 base. The CDR3 consists of 14 residues. Germline CDR1 reads EGSNGY; CDR2 reads YDSYNSKV. The CDR3 loop reads CATWGFTTGWFKIF. The CDR3 bases are TGTGCCACCTGGGGCTTTACCACTGGTTGGTTCAAGATATTT.

This clone was counted many times. A far bigger clonotype differs at one base, so this is likely a read error. The same CDR3 is also encoded by other DNA sequences in this sample. The chain employs TRGV3 and TRGJ1 or TRGJ2. Assignment of the J gene here rests on matching the DNA to germline, because TCRdb gives none. Germline V CDR1 and CDR2: VTNTFY, YDVSTARD (reference sequence). The CDR3 has 14 residues. The CDR3 region is CATWDSHPYYKKLF. The CDR3 bases are TGTGCTACCTGGGACAGTCACCCTTATTATAAGAAACTCTTT.

This clone was detected a few times. Only one base separates this from a far larger clonotype, so it likely reflects a read error. The chain recombines TRGV5 with TRGJ1 or TRGJ2. In the absence of a J gene in TCRdb, the DNA was matched to germline to assign it here. This CDR3 contains 13 residues. Germline CDR1 VINAFY, CDR2 YDVSNSKD. The V segment lost 5 bases and the J segment 0 bases; nucleotides outside the gene matches: 4. CDR3: CATWGTNYYKKLF. CDR3 DNA sequence: TGTGCCACCTGGGGGACGAATTATTATAAGAAACTCTTT.

This clone was seen ten or more times. This DNA's translation and the protein TCRdb lists, from a much larger clone, do not match at residue 7, likely due to a read error; the protein shown is translated from the DNA. DNA for the CDR3: TGTGCCTTGTGGGAACCACGTAAGAAACTCTTT. It yields the protein CALWEPRKKLF. The chain recombines TRGV9 with TRGJ1 or TRGJ2. TCRdb does not report a J gene; here it was assigned by matching the DNA to germline references. V trimming: 4 bases; J trimming: 9 bases; junction bases outside the gene matches: 6. The CDR3 consists of 11 residues. CDR1 is GITISATS, CDR2 ISYDGTV, per germline (reference sequence).

Within the sample, this clone is medium-sized. The V gene is TRGV9, the J gene TRGJ1 or TRGJ2. The CDR3 extends over 14 amino acids. Per germline, CDR1 GITISATS and CDR2 ISYDGTV (reference sequence). With 1 base clipped from V and 2 bases from J, the junction kept 5 bases outside the gene matches. The CDR3 sequence: CALWEVPYYYKKLF. Here the CDR3 DNA reads TGTGCCTTGTGGGAGGTACCCTATTATTATAAGAAACTCTTT.

This clone was counted only a few times. The TCRdb protein comes from a much larger clone and disagrees with this DNA's translation at residue 10, likely due to a read error; the protein given here is derived from the DNA. The chain is built from TRGV4 and TRGJ1 or TRGJ2. TCRdb lists no J gene, so it was determined here by aligning the DNA to germline. CDR1 and CDR2 from the germline V gene are EGSTGY and YDSYTSSV. The CDR3 length is 14 residues. The CDR3 coding sequence is TGTGCCACCTGGGATGGGCCTGGATATTTTAAGAAACTCTTT. Its protein is CATWDGPGYFKKLF.

This clone came up many times. A far more abundant clone sits one base away, making this likely a read error. Other DNA sequences in the same sample also yield this CDR3. This chain uses TRGV9 with TRGJP1. Germline CDR1 GITISATS, CDR2 ISYDGTV (reference sequence). The CDR3 loop spans 15 amino acids. In nucleotides, the CDR3 is TGTGCCCTGTGGGAGGTGTGGACCACTGGTTGGTTCAAGATATTT. It specifies CALWEVWTTGWFKIF.

This clone has more than one count but fewer than ten. A read error likely explains why the TCRdb protein, taken from a much larger clone, differs from this DNA's translation at residue 13; the protein shown is translated from the DNA. This chain joins TRGV9 and TRGJP2. The J gene was not available in TCRdb and was assigned here by matching the DNA to germline segments. The CDR3 consists of 20 residues. Germline V CDR1 and CDR2: GITISATS, ISYDGTV (reference sequence). Unmatched junction bases numbered 19, after V lost 0 bases and J lost 3 bases. In nucleotides, the CDR3 is TGTGCCTTGTGGGAGGTGCGGGGAAGTTACATAGGGGGTAGTGATTGGATCAAGACGTTT. Its protein is CALWEVRGSYIGGSDWIKTF.

This clone was counted ten times or more. TCRdb has a much larger clone's protein, which differs at residue 4 from the translation of this DNA, likely because of a read error; what is shown is the protein translated from the DNA. J is TRGJ1 or TRGJ2 and V is TRGV9. As TCRdb names no J gene, one was assigned here on the basis of a DNA match to germline. The ends lost 7 bases at V and 8 bases at J; junction bases unmatched: 14. There are 13 residues in the CDR3. The germline gives CDR1 GITISATS, CDR2 ISYDGTV (reference sequence). CDR3 DNA: TGTGCCTTGTGTGAGCCTATCGGGAATAAGAAACTCTTT. This sequence encodes CALCEPIGNKKLF.

Only a few counts were recorded for this clone. TCRdb records a much larger clone's protein for this DNA, with a difference at residue 9 that likely arises from a read error; the protein given is the translation of the DNA. The gene calls are TRGV3 and TRGJ1 or TRGJ2. TCRdb gives no J gene; it was assigned here by matching the DNA to germline. The CDR3 runs 13 residues. CDR1 and CDR2 from the germline V gene are VTNTFY and YDVSTARD (reference sequence). The CDR3 coding sequence is TGTGCCACCTGGGACTACAGGTATTTTAAGAAACTCTTT. Its translation: CATWDYRYFKKLF.

This clone has at least ten counts. A single base is all that separates this from a far larger clone, so a read error is likely. This chain joins TRGV2 and TRGJ1 or TRGJ2. The CDR3 loop spans 12 amino acids. J gave up 4 bases and V 5 bases, and 5 bases lay outside the gene matches. The V gene's germline CDR1 is EGSNGY and CDR2 YDSYNSKV. The DNA for the CDR3 is TGTGCCACCTGGGCCCCCTATTATAAGAAACTCTTT. Amino acid sequence: CATWAPYYKKLF.

This clone is medium-sized (0.01 to 0.1%). The rearrangement joins TRGV4 to TRGJ1 or TRGJ2. Germline assignment: CDR1 EGSTGY and CDR2 YDSYTSSV. V was pared by 4 bases and J by 2 bases, with 8 bases of the junction left unmatched. The CDR3 is 14 residues long. The CDR3 bases are TGTGCCACCTGGGACATAAGGGATTATTATAAGAAACTCTTT. Protein sequence: CATWDIRDYYKKLF.

This clone showed up many times. TCRdb shows a much larger clone's protein in place of this DNA's translation, and the two differ at residue 5, likely through a read error; the protein shown is translated from the DNA. V and J are TRGV4 and TRGJ1 or TRGJ2. CDR3 size: 13 residues. Trimming at V came to 5 bases and at J to 0 bases, leaving 4 bases not matched to a gene. CDR1 is EGSTGY, CDR2 YDSYTSSV, per germline. CDR3 sequence reads: CATWAPNYYKKLF. Written as DNA, the CDR3 is TGTGCCACCTGGGCACCGAATTATTATAAGAAACTCTTT.

This clone has more than one count but fewer than ten. The protein given by TCRdb reflects a much larger clone and differs at residue 3 from this DNA's translation, likely from a read error; the protein shown is the DNA's translation. This chain uses TRGV2 with TRGJP2. Because TCRdb records no J gene, it was assigned here through a match of the DNA to germline. The germline gives CDR1 EGSNGY, CDR2 YDSYNSKV. CDR3 size: 18 residues. The CDR3 sequence is CAAWDGRRYHSSDWIKTF. The CDR3 DNA reads TGTGCCGCCTGGGACGGGCGAAGATATCATAGTAGTGATTGGATCAAGACGTTT.

Notes on this clone: The protein held in TCRdb is that of a much larger clone and does not match this DNA's translation at residue 5, likely because of a read error; the protein shown is translated from the DNA. V usage is TRGV9 and J usage is TRGJ1 or TRGJ2. The J gene, absent from TCRdb, was called here by matching the DNA to germline. The CDR3 extends over 14 amino acids. CDR1 and CDR2 from the germline V gene are GITISATS and ISYDGTV (reference sequence). The CDR3 protein is CALWAVLPNYKKLF. The CDR3 DNA follows: TGTGCCTTGTGGGCGGTGCTACCGAATTATAAGAAACTCTTT.

This clone occurred a few times. Translating this DNA gives a protein that differs at residue 11 from the TCRdb one, which belongs to a much larger clone; a read error is likely, and the protein shown is this translation. This chain links TRGV2 with TRGJ1 or TRGJ2. The J gene was not available in TCRdb and was assigned here by matching the DNA to germline segments. Per the germline V gene, CDR1 is EGSNGY and CDR2 is YDSYNSKV. The CDR3 sequence is 14 residues long. This CDR3 is CATWDGPTYYEKLF. The CDR3, as DNA: TGTGCCACCTGGGACGGGCCGACGTATTATGAGAAACTCTTT.

Concerning this clone itself: With a far larger clone one base away, a read error is the likely cause. Other DNA sequences from this sample encode an identical CDR3 as well. This chain uses TRGV9 with TRGJ1 or TRGJ2. No J gene was available from TCRdb, and it was assigned here by a germline match of the DNA. The CDR3 consists of 11 residues. Germline loops: CDR1 GITISATS, CDR2 ISYDGTV (reference sequence). In DNA form, the CDR3 reads TGCGCCTTGGGTATTTATTATAAGAAACTCTTT. Translated: CALGIYYKKLF.

This clone was detected ten times or more. A much larger clone sits a single nucleotide away, making a read error possible. This chain uses TRGV8 with TRGJ1 or TRGJ2. TCRdb leaves out the J gene; it was filled in here by matching the DNA to germline. The V segment lost 7 bases and the J segment 7 bases; nucleotides outside the gene matches: 1. Germline V gives CDR1 VENAVY, CDR2 YDSYNSRV. There are 9 residues in the CDR3. In nucleotides, the CDR3 is TGTGCCACCTGCTATAAGAAACTCTTT. Its protein product is CATCYKKLF.